A selection of T cell receptor beta chains follows, all from one sample in a study of Ad26.COV2.S vaccination and SARS-CoV-2 variants. The method was immunoSEQ multiplex PCR; TCRdb's version includes in-frame clones alone and lacks a portion of them. The table shows 250,000 to 300,000 clones, with around 87% occurring only once. The sample consisted of peripheral blood, taken in a trial of Ad26.COV2.S vaccine versus placebo. These receptors came from a person aged 18 to 65 who received the Ad26.COV2.S COVID-19 vaccine or a placebo. Both conserved end residues are part of each CDR3.

v_gene: TRBV5-1
CDR3aa: CASSLSKLAGGDNEQFF

v_gene: TRBV7-2
CDR3aa: CASSPFGGEQFF

v_gene: TRBV4-2
CDR3aa: CASYSGQGTSYGYTF

v_gene: TRBV28
CDR3aa: CASCIPGTGNYGYTF

v_gene: TRBV4-1
CDR3aa: CASGQTGANQPQHF

v_gene: TRBV15
CDR3aa: CATSRGRGNEQFF

v_gene: TRBV27
CDR3aa: CASSPRDHTDTQYF

v_gene: TRBV5-4
CDR3aa: CASSLLGQRLMAQYF

v_gene: TRBV5-6
CDR3aa: CASSFTGWYQETQYF

v_gene: TRBV20-1
CDR3aa: CSASWAESTDTQYF

v_gene: TRBV18
CDR3aa: CASGDGTEAFF

v_gene: TRBV6-5
CDR3aa: CASSLAGVGEQYF

v_gene: TRBV19
CDR3aa: CASSYDGQGPKNTEAFF

v_gene: TRBV2
CDR3aa: CARLDRGALGANVLTF

v_gene: TRBV28
CDR3aa: CASGDTAGGSSKKQYF

v_gene: TRBV29-1
CDR3aa: CSVASSRSGNTIYF

v_gene: TRBV7-2
CDR3aa: CASSLGGRLSYEQFF

v_gene: TRBV3-1/TRBV3-2
CDR3aa: CASSQGRESMYEQYF

v_gene: TRBV19
CDR3aa: CASRHNQGKLDQPQHF

v_gene: TRBV5-6
CDR3aa: CASSPDRDLVYTQYF

v_gene: TRBV19
CDR3aa: CASSIGTRDYNEQFF

v_gene: TRBV7-9
CDR3aa: CASSLVQGSAEAFF

v_gene: TRBV3-1/TRBV3-2
CDR3aa: CASSQEMSGNTIYF

v_gene: TRBV6-6
CDR3aa: CASSYNGVTSTDTQYF

v_gene: TRBV15
CDR3aa: CATSRVTSTSSGANVLTF

v_gene: TRBV12-5
CDR3aa: CASGLLRWGLAGGSSSYEQYF

v_gene: TRBV2
CDR3aa: CAREGDIALQGMNTEAFF

v_gene: TRBV7-9
CDR3aa: CASSLSAGRNEQFF

v_gene: TRBV5-1
CDR3aa: CASSLYTQAGLDGYTF

v_gene: TRBV2
CDR3aa: CASSYWGGSTGELFF

v_gene: TRBV2
CDR3aa: CASSPRDTFGGYTF

v_gene: TRBV6-2/TRBV6-3
CDR3aa: CASSYVGIGTEAFF

v_gene: TRBV5-6
CDR3aa: CASSLLGLAGGTETQYF

v_gene: TRBV10-3
CDR3aa: CAISESGGNQPQHF

v_gene: TRBV7-8
CDR3aa: CASSGWGRSPDTQYF

v_gene: TRBV27
CDR3aa: CASSLSSPAGTSYGYTF

v_gene: TRBV9
CDR3aa: CASSPLRPRTSGAYNEQFF

v_gene: TRBV4-2
CDR3aa: CASSLGAGTWPQHF

v_gene: TRBV6-2/TRBV6-3
CDR3aa: CASSPGTSGYNEQFF

v_gene: TRBV6-5
CDR3aa: CASSPTGAMNTEAFF

v_gene: TRBV6-2/TRBV6-3
CDR3aa: CASSYVRETQYF

v_gene: TRBV6-2/TRBV6-3
CDR3aa: CASSYRAAYGYTF

v_gene: TRBV30
CDR3aa: CAWSVPLGQVPSGRYEQYF

v_gene: TRBV7-9
CDR3aa: CASSGKGLAVSYEQYF

v_gene: TRBV3-1/TRBV3-2
CDR3aa: CASSQECGQVRLNTEAFF

v_gene: TRBV30
CDR3aa: CAWAPGGLKSTEAFF

v_gene: TRBV27
CDR3aa: CASSLGRNTEAFF

v_gene: TRBV7-8
CDR3aa: CASSPHSKRGADTQYF

v_gene: TRBV12-3/TRBV12-4
CDR3aa: CASSLWDPTGPFF

v_gene: TRBV7-2
CDR3aa: CASSLVANTDTQYF

v_gene: TRBV7-2
CDR3aa: CASSPDSLGTDTQYF

v_gene: TRBV6-5
CDR3aa: CASSYWAGVGDTQYF

v_gene: TRBV7-9
CDR3aa: CASSTGLAGPSYNEQFF

v_gene: TRBV19
CDR3aa: CASSIDREGGYTF

v_gene: TRBV7-2
CDR3aa: CASSPLWGEQFF

v_gene: TRBV7-3
CDR3aa: CASSLQRQGALNEQFF

v_gene: TRBV6-2/TRBV6-3
CDR3aa: CASSYLGTGFITEAFF

v_gene: TRBV6-2/TRBV6-3
CDR3aa: CASSIRQGGQPQHF

v_gene: TRBV9
CDR3aa: CASSVAAITSTDTQYF

v_gene: TRBV12-5
CDR3aa: CASGSFGTGSNQPQHF